The 19 T cell receptor beta chains below come from one sample, sequenced in a study of blood T cell repertoires in COVID-19. Libraries were prepared by immunoSEQ multiplex PCR; TCRdb keeps only in-frame clonotypes and omits some of them. The sample includes 220,000 or so clones, roughly 84% of them seen just once. What was sequenced was PBMCs or T cells enriched from blood (not recorded which). Every receptor here comes from a woman in her thirties or forties who had recovered from COVID-19.

The chain is built from TRBV5-1 and TRBJ2-1; TRBD2 matches at 14 bases. Germline loops: CDR1 SGHRS, CDR2 YFSETQ. This CDR3 spans 20 amino acids. The junction had 12 bases not matched to a gene; V was cut back by 4 bases and J by 0 bases. The CDR3 loop is CASSTRLAGGTRSSYNEQFF. The DNA of the CDR3 is TGCGCCAGCAGCACCAGACTAGCGGGAGGGACCCGAAGCTCCTACAATGAGCAGTTCTTC.

This chain joins TRBV7-2 and TRBJ2-1, with a tentative D call TRBD2 (6 bases). Germline values: CDR1 SGHTA, CDR2 FQGNSA. The V and J ends lost 6 bases and 7 bases respectively, with 19 bases between them. The CDR3 sequence is 15 residues long. In DNA form, the CDR3 reads TGTGCCAGCAGTTACCTCTGCGGAGGACTAAATGAGCAGTTCTTC. It is translated as CASSYLCGGLNEQFF.

The gene calls are TRBV12-3 or TRBV12-4 and TRBJ1-1; D is ambiguous. Trimming took off 6 bases at V and 10 bases at J, with 15 bases between the two ends. This CDR3 has 12 amino acids. This chain's CDR3 is CASSPRVNGAFF. The CDR3 nucleotides are TGTGCCAGCAGCCCGAGAGTAAATGGAGCTTTCTTT.

The chain joins TRBV6-5 to TRBJ1-2, with D perhaps matching TRBD1 (6 bases). Trimming shortened V by 5 bases and J by 4 bases, and 17 bases separated the two germline ends. The germline V gene has CDR1 MNHEY and CDR2 SVGAGI. The CDR3 extends over 15 amino acids. This chain's CDR3 is CASSPPGGAGYGYTF. In DNA form, the CDR3 reads TGTGCCAGCAGTCCCCCGGGGGGCGCGGGCTATGGCTACACCTTC.

The CDR3 DNA is TGTGCCAGCAGCAAAGTGGGCAGACGGAGGCCAGGTACGCAGTATTTT. It yields the protein CASSKVGRRRPGTQYF. The rearrangement links TRBV21-1 to TRBJ2-3; the DNA was not compared with TRBD2, the D call given in the table. TRBV21-1 is a pseudogene segment. The CDR3 contains 16 residues.

The chain employs TRBV2 and TRBJ2-5, with 7 bases aligning to TRBD1. CDR3 length: 16 residues. Germline values: CDR1 SNHLY, CDR2 FYNNEI. With 7 bases clipped from V and 5 bases from J, the junction kept 16 bases outside the gene matches. Here the CDR3 DNA reads TGTGCCAGCACTTTGCTACAGGGGTTAGTTTCGGAGACCCAGTACTTC. Protein sequence: CASTLLQGLVSETQYF. The variable domain in full, completed from reference TRBV2 and TRBJ2-5, reads EPEVTQTPSHQVTQMGQEVILRCVPISNHLYFYWYRQILGQKVEFLVSFYNNEISEKSEIFDDQFSVERPDGSNFTLKIRSTKLEDSAMYFCASTLLQGLVSETQYFGPGTRLLVL.

The V and J genes are TRBV9 and TRBJ2-7; a possible D gene is TRBD2 (6 bases). Germline values: CDR1 SGDLS, CDR2 YYNGEE. The CDR3 sequence is 15 residues long. Trimming took 3 bases from V and 4 from J, leaving 17 bases between them. CDR3 region: CASSASSAGIYEQYF. DNA of the CDR3: TGTGCCAGCAGCGCTTCTAGCGCGGGGATTTACGAGCAGTACTTC.

The chain has TRBV11-2 and TRBJ2-1, with 10 nucleotides matching TRBD2. This CDR3 is 15 amino acids long. After removal of 4 bases from V and 7 bases from J, the junction contained 7 bases not matched to a gene. CDR1 is SGHAT, CDR2 FQNNGV, per germline. The CDR3 region is CASSSRTSGGNEQFF. Here the CDR3 DNA reads TGTGCCAGCAGCTCCAGGACTAGCGGTGGGAATGAGCAGTTCTTC. The full variable domain, with the rest looked up from reference TRBV11-2 and TRBJ2-1, is EAGVAQSPRYKIIEKRQSVAFWCNPISGHATLYWYQQILGQGPKLLIQFQNNGVVDDSQLPKDRFSAERLKGVDSTLKIQPAKLEDSAVYLCASSSRTSGGNEQFFGPGTRLTVL.

The genes are TRBV28 and TRBJ1-6, with TRBD1 matching over 9 bases. This CDR3 is built from 14 residues. The trim removed 6 bases at V and 9 bases at J, leaving 6 bases unmatched. Germline loops: CDR1 MDHEN, CDR2 SYDVKM. The CDR3 region is CASRGQGGSSPLHF. The CDR3 DNA sequence: TGTGCCAGCAGGGGACAGGGAGGGAGTTCACCCCTCCACTTT.

This clone was observed a handful of times. The J gene is TRBJ2-2, the V gene TRBV7-2; D remains ambiguous. Deletions cut 1 base from V and 1 base from J, with 7 bases between. This CDR3 is built from 15 residues. The germline V gene has CDR1 SGHTA and CDR2 FQGNSA. The CDR3 is CASSLGAWNTGELFF. CDR3 in DNA: TGTGCCAGCAGCTTAGGGGCCTGGAACACCGGGGAGCTGTTTTTT.

The chain couples TRBV28 to TRBJ2-7; TRBD2 agrees at 13 bases. The CDR3 totals 15 residues. Germline V gene lookup returns CDR1 MDHEN and CDR2 SYDVKM. V lost 3 bases to trimming and J lost 5 bases; unmatched junction nucleotides: 4. CDR3 loop: CASSLGTSGKDEQYF. CDR3 in DNA: TGTGCCAGCAGTTTGGGGACTAGCGGGAAGGACGAGCAGTACTTC.

The chain carries TRBV7-2 and TRBJ2-2; 8 bases align to TRBD1. Losses at the gene ends were 5 bases for V and 5 bases for J; bases not matched to a gene: 13. CDR1 and CDR2 (germline): SGHTA, FQGNSA. The CDR3 runs 17 residues. CDR3 in DNA: TGTGCCAGCAGCGGCAGGGGGCCCGATTGGGGGACCGGGGAGCTGTTTTTT. Its protein product is CASSGRGPDWGTGELFF.

The rearrangement uses TRBV7-2 and TRBJ1-2; D possibly corresponds to TRBD1 (5 bases). Germline V gene data show CDR1 as SGHTA and CDR2 as FQGNSA. Trimming removed 1 base from V and 3 bases from J, with 9 bases in between. The length of the CDR3 is 14 residues. DNA for the CDR3: TGTGCCAGCAGCTTAGTCGGCAGGGACTATGGCTACACCTTC. Protein product: CASSLVGRDYGYTF.

The sample holds a few counts of this clone. The gene calls are TRBV19 and TRBJ1-2, with D perhaps TRBD1 (6 bases). From germline, CDR1 is LNHDA and CDR2 SQIVND (reference sequence). CDR3 length: 13 amino acids. V was shortened by 6 bases and J by 4 bases, with 12 bases between the two germline ends. CDR3 sequence reads: CASRTGQSYGYTF. The DNA of the CDR3 is TGTGCCAGTAGGACTGGACAGAGCTATGGCTACACCTTC.

This chain links TRBV24-1 with TRBJ2-7, with 7 bases lining up with TRBD1. The DNA end is a closer match to TRBJ2-1, so the J assignment may be wrong. CDR3 length equals 15 residues. Germline V gene data show CDR1 as KGHDR and CDR2 as SFDVKD. CDR3 sequence (DNA): TGTGCCACCAGTGCCAACATTAGACAGGGAAATGAGCAGTTCTTC. Protein: CATSANIRQGNEQFF.

The chain uses TRBV7-9 and TRBJ1-5; TRBD1 matches at 7 bases. The germline V gene encodes CDR1 SEHNR and CDR2 FQNEAQ (reference sequence). Losses at the gene ends were 5 bases for V and 5 bases for J; bases not matched to a gene: 3. The CDR3 sequence is 13 residues long. CDR3 coding DNA: TGTGCCAGCAGCCGAGGACAGGATCAGCCCCAGCATTTT. This codes for CASSRGQDQPQHF.

The genes are TRBV30 and TRBJ2-7; TRBD1 might be the D (6 bases). Per the germline V gene, CDR1 is GTSNPN and CDR2 is SVGIG (reference sequence). The CDR3 consists of 13 residues. CDR3 sequence: CAGGTGSSTEQYF. CDR3 bases: TGTGCTGGGGGAACAGGGTCTTCGACGGAGCAGTACTTC.

The chain couples TRBV5-1 to TRBJ2-1; 9 nucleotides agree with TRBD2. Germline V gene sequence: CDR1 SGHRS, CDR2 YFSETQ. V lost 0 bases to trimming and J lost 4 bases; unmatched junction nucleotides: 5. The CDR3 extends over 16 amino acids. Here the CDR3 reads CASSLDGAGGYNEQFF. CDR3 nucleotides: TGCGCCAGCAGCTTGGACGGGGCGGGAGGGTACAATGAGCAGTTCTTC.

CDR3 sequence (DNA): TGTGCCAGTAGCCCAACAGGGACATGGCAGCCCCAGCATTTT. Translation: CASSPTGTWQPQHF. This chain uses TRBV19 with TRBJ1-5, with D perhaps TRBD1 (6 bases). Germline CDR1 LNHDA, CDR2 SQIVND (reference sequence). Deletions cut 6 bases from V and 7 bases from J, with 16 bases between. The CDR3 is 14 amino acids.